This T cell receptor beta chain was observed in a study of T cells in Graves' hyperthyroidism and ophthalmopathy. Study-level points and caveats: A model of 13 V-J features distinguished ophthalmopathy from stable hyperthyroidism.

CDR3 size: 12 residues. Germline V CDR1 and CDR2: SNHLY, FYNNEI. V lost 8 bases, J lost 0 bases, and 8 bases lay in between. The source material, RNA transcripts, was used to amplify TCR beta CDR3 regions. First-round RT-PCR with HTBI primers amplified the TCR CDR3 region. In TCRdb, the multiplex PCR reads were re-called with MiXCR into one record per CDR3 protein. This sample has more than 650,000 distinct CDR3 sequences, with 11% to 15% found just once. This clonotype appeared many times. Its antigen is as yet unknown. It was uncontrolled infection, other autoimmune disease, pregnancy or lactation that excluded patients. PBMCs were obtained from 10 ml fresh peripheral blood.

Specimen: blood. The chain combines TRBV2 with TRBJ2-7; D is uncertain. The receptor was derived from a young woman with Graves' hyperthyroidism. The CDR3 sequence is CASQRRSYEQYF. The CDR3 region has the DNA TGTGCCAGCCAGCGCCGCTCCTACGAGCAGTACTTC.